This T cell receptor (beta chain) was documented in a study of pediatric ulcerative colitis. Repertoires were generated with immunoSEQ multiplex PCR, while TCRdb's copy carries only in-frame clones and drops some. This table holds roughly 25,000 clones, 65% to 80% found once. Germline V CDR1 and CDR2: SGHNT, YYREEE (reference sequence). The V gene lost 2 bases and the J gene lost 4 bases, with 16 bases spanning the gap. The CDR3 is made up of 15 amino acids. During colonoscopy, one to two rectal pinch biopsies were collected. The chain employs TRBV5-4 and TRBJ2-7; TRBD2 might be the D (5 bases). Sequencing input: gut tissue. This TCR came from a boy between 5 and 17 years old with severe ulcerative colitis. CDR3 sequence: CASSLSGAPPYEQYF. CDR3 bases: TGTGCCAGCAGCTTAAGCGGAGCTCCTCCTTACGAGCAGTACTTC. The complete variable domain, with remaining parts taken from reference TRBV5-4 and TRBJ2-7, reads ETGVTQSPTHLIKTRGQQVTLRCSSQSGHNTVSWYQQALGQGPQFIFQYYREEENGRGNFPPRFSGLQFPNYSSELNVNALELDDSALYLCASSLSGAPPYEQYFGPGTRLTVT.